This T cell receptor (beta chain) emerged from a study of human T cells and chemical hapten exposure. In the study overall: Predominantly women, the patients had alopecia areata, totalis or universalis.

Stated time point: pre-sensitization, week 0. The treatment is: therapeutic diphenylcyclopropenone sensitization with weekly scalp DPC. Blood, whole and unfractionated, served as the source for total RNA extraction. Only after blood had been drawn was each patch test applied. The CDR3 has 13 residues. The V gene lost 6 bases and the J gene lost 0 bases, with 6 bases spanning the gap. Germline V gene lookup returns CDR1 MNHEY and CDR2 SVGAGI. This clonotype was counted ten times or more. TCRdb redid the calling of the RACE reads with MiXCR, one entry per CDR3 protein. The sample contains under 60,000 distinct CDR3 sequences, around a tenth of which appear only once.

The sample here was whole blood, taken in connection with sensitization to the hapten diphenylcyclopropenone (DPC). This clonotype was sampled from a woman under 40 with alopecia areata. Some clones in this sample may be carry-over from other donors' samples. The rearrangement joins TRBV6-5 to TRBJ1-3, with D uncertain. CDR3 sequence reads: CASSRSSGNTIYF. In DNA form, the CDR3 reads TGTGCCAGCAGCCGGTCCTCTGGAAACACCATATATTTT.